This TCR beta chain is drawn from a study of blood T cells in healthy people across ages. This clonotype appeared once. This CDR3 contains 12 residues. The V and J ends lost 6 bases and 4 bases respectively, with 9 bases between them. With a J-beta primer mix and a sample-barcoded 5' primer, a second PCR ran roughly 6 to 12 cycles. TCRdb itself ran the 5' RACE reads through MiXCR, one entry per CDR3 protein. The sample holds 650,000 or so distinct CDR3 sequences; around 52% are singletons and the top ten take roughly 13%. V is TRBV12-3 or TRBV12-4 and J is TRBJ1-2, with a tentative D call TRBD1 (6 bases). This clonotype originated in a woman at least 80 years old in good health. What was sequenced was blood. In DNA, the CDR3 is TGTGCCAGCAGCTACAGGGCCTATGGCTACACCTTC. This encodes CASSYRAYGYTF.